This T cell receptor (beta chain) is drawn from a study of blood T cell repertoires in COVID-19. As for the study in general: The cDNA or gDNA used as material had been derived from T cells, B-cell-depleted T cells, or PBMCs.

This clone is a singleton in its sample. The CDR3 length is 14 residues. With 3 bases removed from V and 8 bases from J, the gap between germline ends came to 12 bases. Germline V gene sequence: CDR1 SGDLS, CDR2 YYNGEE. In the original workflow: Estimation of nucleated cell counts was performed using reference gene primer amplification. Profiling relied on immunoSEQ multiplex PCR, and the TCRdb table lists in-frame clones only, not all of them. The V and J calls and clone size come from that table; D and trimming were worked out from the DNA. The sample records about 47,000 clones, roughly 87% being singletons.

Input material: peripheral blood. The receptor was derived from a woman aged 55-70 years with acute or convalescent COVID-19. The rearrangement links TRBV9 to TRBJ1-6, with D perhaps matching TRBD1 (5 bases). This chain's CDR3 is CASSAAPGDSPLHF. DNA of the CDR3: TGTGCCAGCAGCGCCGCCCCGGGGGATTCACCCCTCCACTTT.